These T cell receptor beta chains were read from a single sample in a study of T-cell memory formation after mild COVID-19. One entry per CDR3 protein results from TCRdb running MiXCR on the 5' RACE reads. This table has 100,000 to 120,000 distinct CDR3 sequences, around a fifth appearing once. The sequenced material came from PBMCs or a T cell subset sorted from them (not recorded which). Receptor source: a man between 18 and 35 years old who had mild COVID-19 (a few samples of this study predate the infection). Cell type and time point are not known. The CDR3 runs from the conserved cysteine through the conserved F or W. The order of the fields is CDR3 length, J gene, D gene, V gene, clone size, CDR3 protein, CDR3 DNA. A D gene is named only where the DNA matches it firmly. The size of a clone is reported for some rows only, either as once, few or many, or as a class for expanded clones.

>14|TRBJ1-2|TRBD1|TRBV4-2|NA
CASSQGPGGQTFAF
TGTGCCAGCAGCCAGGGGCCAGGGGGACAAACCTTCGCCTTC
>15|TRBJ2-5|NA|TRBV14|NA
CASSQEIGKQETQYF
TGTGCCAGCAGCCAAGAAATAGGGAAACAAGAGACCCAGTACTTC
>12|TRBJ2-2|NA|TRBV7-9|NA
CAFRPGTGELFF
TGTGCCTTCCGACCGGGGACCGGGGAGCTGTTTTTT
>17|TRBJ1-5|NA|TRBV6-5|few
CASSYSGSPYSNQPQHF
TGTGCCAGCAGTTACTCGGGCTCCCCCTATAGCAATCAGCCCCAGCATTTT
>11|TRBJ1-1|NA|TRBV29-1|few
CSVEILLKAFF
TGCAGCGTTGAGATCCTGTTGAAAGCTTTCTTT
>14|TRBJ2-3|TRBD2|TRBV5-1|few
CASSLETSGDTQYF
TGCGCCAGCAGCTTGGAAACTAGCGGAGATACGCAGTATTTT
>13|TRBJ2-1|NA|TRBV9|NA
CASSPGGNNEQFF
TGTGCCAGCAGCCCCGGAGGGAACAATGAGCAGTTCTTC
>15|TRBJ2-3|TRBD2|TRBV7-3|few
CASSFLAGGTDTQYF
TGTGCCAGCAGCTTTTTAGCGGGGGGCACAGATACGCAGTATTTT
>14|TRBJ1-5|NA|TRBV5-6|NA
CASSPRGRNQPQHF
TGTGCCAGCAGCCCCCGGGGCCGCAATCAGCCCCAGCATTTT
>14|TRBJ2-3|NA|TRBV12-3/TRBV12-4|many
CASSLSPGTDTQYF
TGTGCCAGCAGTTTAAGCCCGGGTACAGATACGCAGTATTTT
>13|TRBJ1-2|NA|TRBV12-3/TRBV12-4|few
CASSDQGISGYTF
TGTGCCAGCAGTGATCAGGGTATCTCTGGCTACACCTTC
>16|TRBJ1-5|NA|TRBV7-9|NA
CASSLAGTVGNQPQHF
TGTGCCAGCAGCTTAGCCGGTACAGTTGGCAATCAGCCCCAGCATTTT
>20|TRBJ2-1|TRBD2|TRBV11-3|NA
CASSGPGTSSSLGSYNEQFF
TGTGCCAGCAGCGGTCCCGGGACTAGCTCCTCCCTGGGCTCCTACAATGAGCAGTTCTTC
>13|TRBJ2-5|TRBD1|TRBV20-1|NA
CSAELRGKETQYF
TGCAGTGCTGAACTCAGGGGGAAAGAGACCCAGTACTTC
>16|TRBJ2-7|NA|TRBV7-9|once
CASSLASDTVSYEQYF
TGTGCCAGCAGCTTAGCCTCAGATACAGTCTCCTACGAGCAGTACTTC
>13|TRBJ2-3|NA|TRBV4-1|few
CASSRGFVDTQYF
TGCGCCAGCAGCCGAGGGTTTGTCGATACGCAGTATTTT
>15|TRBJ2-7|NA|TRBV12-3/TRBV12-4|few
CASSFSTGLTYEQYF
TGTGCCAGCAGTTTCTCGACAGGCCTTACCTACGAGCAGTACTTC
>12|TRBJ1-1|NA|TRBV12-3/TRBV12-4|NA
CASSWRVGEAFF
TGTGCCAGCAGTTGGCGCGTCGGTGAAGCTTTCTTT
>18|TRBJ2-6|NA|TRBV4-2|NA
CASSQDLVGTSGANVLTF
TGTGCCAGCAGCCAAGATCTCGTCGGGACCTCTGGGGCCAACGTCCTGACTTTC
>15|TRBJ2-5|NA|TRBV15|few
CATSSWGGDTETQYF
TGTGCCACCAGCAGCTGGGGGGGCGATACAGAGACCCAGTACTTC
>15|TRBJ2-3|TRBD1|TRBV7-8|NA
CASSFPDRGVDTQYF
TGTGCCAGCAGCTTCCCGGACAGGGGGGTAGATACGCAGTATTTT
>15|TRBJ1-6|NA|TRBV7-6|few
CASSPRGSYNSPLHF
TGTGCCAGCAGCCCCCGGGGGTCCTATAATTCACCCCTCCACTTT
>14|TRBJ2-2|NA|TRBV12-3/TRBV12-4|many
CASSLGANTGELFF
TGTGCCAGCAGTTTGGGTGCGAACACCGGGGAGCTGTTTTTT
>15|TRBJ2-7|TRBD1|TRBV4-2|NA
CASSPSVGTAYEQYF
TGTGCCAGCAGCCCCTCCGTCGGGACAGCCTACGAGCAGTACTTC
>16|TRBJ2-5|NA|TRBV7-2|few
CASSLARPGPQETQYF
TGTGCCAGCAGCTTAGCTCGTCCAGGGCCGCAAGAGACCCAGTACTTC
>15|TRBJ2-5|NA|TRBV11-2|NA
CASSPVHRRGETQYF
TGTGCCAGCAGCCCGGTACACCGGAGAGGAGAGACCCAGTACTTC
>15|TRBJ2-3|TRBD2|TRBV7-6|NA
CASSSYSGPTDTQYF
TGTGCCAGCAGCTCGTATAGCGGGCCAACAGATACGCAGTATTTT
>17|TRBJ2-1|TRBD2|TRBV7-2|NA
CASSLRTGLAAYNEQFF
TGTGCCAGCAGCCTTAGAACGGGACTAGCGGCCTACAATGAGCAGTTCTTC
>12|TRBJ2-3|NA|TRBV7-9|NA
CASSRLTDTQYF
TGTGCCAGCAGCCGCCTTACAGATACGCAGTATTTT
>14|TRBJ2-7|NA|TRBV27|NA
CASSFTGIGYEQYF
TGTGCCAGCAGTTTCACAGGGATCGGCTACGAGCAGTACTTC
>14|TRBJ2-1|NA|TRBV4-1|many
CASSQEAANNEQFF
TGCGCCAGCAGCCAAGAGGCTGCCAACAATGAGCAGTTCTTC
>13|TRBJ2-7|TRBD1|TRBV5-1|many
CASRWTGGREQYF
TGCGCCAGCAGGTGGACAGGGGGCAGGGAGCAGTACTTC
>15|TRBJ2-1|NA|TRBV5-1|many
CASSLDLWVGNEQFF
TGCGCCAGCAGCTTGGATTTGTGGGTCGGAAATGAGCAGTTCTTC
>16|TRBJ2-3|NA|TRBV20-1|NA
CSAKTPDLTRSYTQYF
TGCAGTGCTAAAACCCCGGACTTAACACGTTCATATACGCAGTATTTT